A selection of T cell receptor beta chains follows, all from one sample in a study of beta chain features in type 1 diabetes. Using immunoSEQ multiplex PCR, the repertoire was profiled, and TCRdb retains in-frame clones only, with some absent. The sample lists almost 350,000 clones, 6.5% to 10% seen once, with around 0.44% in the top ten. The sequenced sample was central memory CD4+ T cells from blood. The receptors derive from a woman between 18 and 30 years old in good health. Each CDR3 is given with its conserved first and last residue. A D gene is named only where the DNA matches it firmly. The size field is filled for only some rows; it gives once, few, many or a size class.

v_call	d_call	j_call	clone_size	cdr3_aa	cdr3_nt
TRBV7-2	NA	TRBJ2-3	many	CASSLMGLPTDTQYF	TGTGCCAGCAGCTTAATGGGCTTACCCACAGATACGCAGTATTTT
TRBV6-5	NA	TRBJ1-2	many	CASSYSTGGGGYGYTF	TGTGCCAGCAGTTACTCGACGGGAGGTGGGGGCTATGGCTACACCTTC
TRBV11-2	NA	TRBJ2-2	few	CASSLLADGELFF	TGTGCCAGCAGCTTATTGGCAGACGGGGAGCTGTTTTTT
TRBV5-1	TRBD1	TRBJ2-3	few	CASSSSGTGISRSDTQYF	TGCGCCAGCAGCTCCTCCGGGACAGGGATAAGTCGGTCAGATACGCAGTATTTT
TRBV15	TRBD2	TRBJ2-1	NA	CATSTGRASGRTEQFF	TGTGCCACCAGCACAGGGAGGGCTAGCGGGAGGACTGAGCAGTTCTTC
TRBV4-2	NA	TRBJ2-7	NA	CASSQDPTYEQYF	TGTGCCAGCAGCCAAGATCCAACCTACGAGCAGTACTTC
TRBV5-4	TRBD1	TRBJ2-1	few	CASSQTGASYNEQFF	TGTGCCAGCAGCCAGACAGGGGCCTCCTACAATGAGCAGTTCTTC
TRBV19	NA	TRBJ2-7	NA	CASSQDGEQYF	TGTGCCAGTAGTCAAGACGGTGAGCAGTACTTC
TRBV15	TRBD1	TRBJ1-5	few	CATSDMTGGRYQPQHF	TGTGCCACCAGCGATATGACAGGGGGCAGGTATCAGCCCCAGCATTTT
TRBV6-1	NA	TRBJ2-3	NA	CASSEAVYRSTDTQYF	TGTGCCAGCAGTGAAGCCGTTTACAGAAGCACAGATACGCAGTATTTT
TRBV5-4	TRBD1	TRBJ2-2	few	CASSLAVSGTGNTGELFF	TGTGCCAGCAGCTTGGCAGTGTCCGGGACAGGGAACACCGGGGAGCTGTTTTTT
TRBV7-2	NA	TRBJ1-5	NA	CASSLGQSQPQHF	TGTGCCAGCAGCTTAGGACAGTCTCAGCCCCAGCATTTT
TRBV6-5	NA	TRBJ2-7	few	CASSSTGLPPSYEQYF	TGTGCCAGCAGTTCCACAGGGCTACCCCCATCCTACGAGCAGTACTTC
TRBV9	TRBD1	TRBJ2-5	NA	CASSVAGGPQETQYF	TGTGCCAGCAGCGTAGCAGGGGGCCCCCAAGAGACCCAGTACTTC
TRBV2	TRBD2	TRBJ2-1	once	CASWGASGRFNEQFF	TGTGCCAGCTGGGGTGCTAGCGGGAGGTTCAATGAGCAGTTCTTC
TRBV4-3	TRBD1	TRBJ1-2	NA	CASSQETRDRGEGYTF	TGCGCCAGCAGCCAAGAAACTAGGGACAGGGGTGAAGGCTACACCTTC
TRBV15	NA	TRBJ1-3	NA	CATSPRYSGFGNTIYF	TGTGCCACCAGCCCCCGATATTCAGGATTCGGAAACACCATATATTTT
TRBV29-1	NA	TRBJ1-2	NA	CSVEDNDYGYTF	TGCAGCGTTGAAGATAATGACTATGGCTACACCTTC
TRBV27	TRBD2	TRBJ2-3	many	CASWEGRRDTQYF	TGTGCCAGCTGGGAGGGCCGTAGAGATACGCAGTATTTT
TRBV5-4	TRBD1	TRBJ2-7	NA	CASSPPGQAYEQYF	TGTGCCAGCAGCCCACCAGGACAGGCCTACGAGCAGTACTTC
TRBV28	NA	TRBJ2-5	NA	CASSHTSQETQYF	TGTGCCAGCAGCCATACCTCTCAAGAGACCCAGTACTTC
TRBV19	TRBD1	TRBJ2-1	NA	CASSGTELRYGYNEQFF	TGTGCCAGTTCCGGGACAGAGCTCCGTTATGGCTACAATGAGCAGTTCTTC
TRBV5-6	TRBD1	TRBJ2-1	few	CASGRTGDARGEQFF	TGTGCCAGCGGGAGGACAGGGGACGCAAGAGGTGAGCAGTTCTTC
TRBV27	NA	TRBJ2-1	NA	CASSSHSGYNEQFF	TGTGCCAGCAGTTCCCATAGCGGATACAATGAGCAGTTCTTC
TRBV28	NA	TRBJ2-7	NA	CASRIASSYEQYF	TGTGCCAGCAGGATTGCAAGCTCCTACGAGCAGTACTTC
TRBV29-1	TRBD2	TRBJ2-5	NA	CSATPKRESETQYF	TGCAGCGCTACTCCTAAGCGGGAGAGTGAGACCCAGTACTTC
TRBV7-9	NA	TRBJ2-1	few	CASSLVGTLLVYNEQFF	TGTGCCAGCAGCTTAGTTGGGACTCTTCTAGTCTACAATGAGCAGTTCTTC
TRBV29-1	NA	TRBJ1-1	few	CSGNRASDQRTEAFF	TGCAGCGGCAACCGGGCCTCGGACCAGCGGACTGAAGCTTTCTTT
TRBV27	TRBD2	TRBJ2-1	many	CASLGGTSGFSYNEQFF	TGTGCCAGCCTCGGAGGGACTAGCGGATTCTCCTACAATGAGCAGTTCTTC
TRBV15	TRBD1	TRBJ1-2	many	CATSRAILPGTGEVSYTF	TGTGCCACCAGCAGAGCGATCCTTCCCGGGACAGGGGAGGTTAGCTACACCTTC
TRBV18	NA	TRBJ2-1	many	CASSPGRNNEQFF	TGTGCCAGCTCACCGGGCCGGAACAATGAGCAGTTCTTC
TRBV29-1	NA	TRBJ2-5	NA	CSVFISAETQYF	TGCAGCGTTTTCATCTCCGCGGAGACCCAGTACTTC
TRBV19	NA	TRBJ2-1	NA	CASKSDTSLVNNEQFF	TGTGCCAGTAAATCAGATACTAGCCTGGTAAACAATGAGCAGTTCTTC
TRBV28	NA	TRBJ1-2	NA	CASSLVGAGYTF	TGTGCCAGCAGTTTAGTGGGGGCTGGCTACACCTTC
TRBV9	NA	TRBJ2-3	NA	CASSVDRGTDTQYF	TGTGCCAGCAGCGTAGACAGGGGCACAGATACGCAGTATTTT
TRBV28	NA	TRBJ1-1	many	CASSLLPGVNTEAFF	TGTGCCAGCAGTTTACTCCCAGGGGTTAACACTGAAGCTTTCTTT
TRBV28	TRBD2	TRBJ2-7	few	CASSQGLAGENF	TGTGCCAGCAGTCAGGGACTAGCGGGAGAAAACTTC
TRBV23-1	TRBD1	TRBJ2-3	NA	CASKVLGTVNTDTQYF	TGCGCCAGTAAGGTGCTTGGGACAGTTAACACAGATACGCAGTATTTT
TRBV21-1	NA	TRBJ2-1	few	CASSKVRGRYNEQFF	TGTGCCAGCAGCAAAGTCCGGGGGCGCTACAATGAGCAGTTCTTC
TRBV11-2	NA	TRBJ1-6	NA	CASSRDSLNSPLHF	TGTGCCAGCAGCCGGGACTCCTTAAATTCACCCCTCCACTTT
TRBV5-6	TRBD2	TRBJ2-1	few	CASSFGLADNEQFF	TGTGCCAGCAGCTTTGGGCTAGCGGACAATGAGCAGTTCTTC
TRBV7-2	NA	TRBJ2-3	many	CASSLGRQGNTDTQYF	TGTGCCAGCAGCTTAGGTCGGCAGGGAAACACAGATACGCAGTATTTT
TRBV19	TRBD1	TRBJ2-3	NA	CASDPGQAVPDTQYF	TGTGCCAGCGATCCGGGACAGGCCGTCCCAGATACGCAGTATTTT
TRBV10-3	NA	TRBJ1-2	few	CAISESDRTDGYTF	TGTGCCATCAGTGAGTCAGACAGAACAGATGGCTACACCTTC
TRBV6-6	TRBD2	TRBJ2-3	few	CASRPRTSGSTDTQYF	TGTGCCAGCAGACCCCGGACTAGCGGAAGCACAGATACGCAGTATTTT
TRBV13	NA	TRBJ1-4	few	CASSLRLRATNEKLFF	TGTGCCAGCAGCCTCAGGCTTCGGGCAACTAATGAAAAACTGTTTTTT
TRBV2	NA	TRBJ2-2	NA	CASSETGARTGELFF	TGTGCCAGCAGTGAAACGGGAGCGCGCACCGGGGAGCTGTTTTTT
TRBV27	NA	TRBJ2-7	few	CASSLGVADTYEQYF	TGTGCCAGCAGTTTAGGGGTAGCGGACACCTACGAGCAGTACTTC
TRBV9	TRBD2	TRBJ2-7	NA	CASSGGLAGEGEQYF	TGTGCCAGCAGCGGCGGACTAGCGGGAGAAGGCGAGCAGTACTTC
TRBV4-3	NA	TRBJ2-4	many	CASSQDPGTINIQYF	TGCGCCAGCAGCCAAGATCCCGGGACGATAAACATTCAGTACTTC
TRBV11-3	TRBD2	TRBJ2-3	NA	CASSKRGTSGTDTQYF	TGTGCCAGCAGCAAAAGAGGGACTAGCGGGACAGATACGCAGTATTTT
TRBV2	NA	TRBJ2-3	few	CASSPASTDTQYF	TGTGCCAGCAGCCCGGCAAGCACAGATACGCAGTATTTT
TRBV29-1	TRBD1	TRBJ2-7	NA	CSVTRTGPYEQYF	TGCAGCGTCACCCGGACAGGGCCCTACGAGCAGTACTTC
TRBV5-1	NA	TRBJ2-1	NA	CASSFLQGSSYNEQFF	TGCGCCAGCAGCTTTCTACAGGGCAGCTCCTACAATGAGCAGTTCTTC
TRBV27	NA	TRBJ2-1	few	CASSSHQQGEQFF	TGTGCCAGCAGTTCGCACCAACAGGGTGAGCAGTTCTTC
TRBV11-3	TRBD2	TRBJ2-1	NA	CASSLSGGYNEQFF	TGTGCCAGCAGCTTAAGCGGGGGCTACAATGAGCAGTTCTTC
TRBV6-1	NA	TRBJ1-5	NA	CASSFQGLGNQPQHF	TGTGCCAGCAGTTTTCAGGGTTTAGGCAATCAGCCCCAGCATTTT